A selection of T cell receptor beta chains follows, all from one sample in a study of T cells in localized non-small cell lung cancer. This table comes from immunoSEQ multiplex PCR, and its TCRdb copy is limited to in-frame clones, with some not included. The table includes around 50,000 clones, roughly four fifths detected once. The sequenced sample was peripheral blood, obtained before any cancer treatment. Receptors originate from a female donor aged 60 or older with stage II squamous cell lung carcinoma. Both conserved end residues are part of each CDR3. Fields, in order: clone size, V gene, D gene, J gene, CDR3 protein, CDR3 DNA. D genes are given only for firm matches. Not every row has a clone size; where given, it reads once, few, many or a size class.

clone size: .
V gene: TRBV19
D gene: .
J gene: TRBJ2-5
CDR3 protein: CASRGEETQYF
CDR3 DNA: TGTGCCAGTAGGGGGGAGGAGACCCAGTACTTC

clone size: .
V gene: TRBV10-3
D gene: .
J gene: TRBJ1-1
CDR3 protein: CAISESQDLNTEAFF
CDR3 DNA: TGTGCCATCAGTGAGTCACAGGATTTGAACACTGAAGCTTTCTTT

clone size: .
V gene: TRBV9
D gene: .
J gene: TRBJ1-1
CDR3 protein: CASSQEGFTEAFF
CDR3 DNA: TGTGCCAGCAGCCAGGAGGGGTTCACTGAAGCTTTCTTT

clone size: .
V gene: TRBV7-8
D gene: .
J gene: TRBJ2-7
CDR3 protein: CASSPWDGIYEQYF
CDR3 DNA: TGTGCCAGCAGCCCCTGGGACGGGATCTACGAGCAGTACTTC

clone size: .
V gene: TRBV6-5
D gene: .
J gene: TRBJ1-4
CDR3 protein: CASSYSGGAREKLFF
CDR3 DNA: TGTGCCAGCAGTTACTCGGGAGGGGCCAGAGAAAAACTGTTTTTT

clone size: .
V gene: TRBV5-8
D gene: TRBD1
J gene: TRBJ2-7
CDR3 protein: CASSFSGTGIYEQYF
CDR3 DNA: TGTGCCAGCAGCTTCTCCGGGACAGGGATCTACGAGCAGTACTTC

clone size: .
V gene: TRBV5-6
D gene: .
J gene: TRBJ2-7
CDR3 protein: CASSLRGQNYEQYF
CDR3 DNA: TGTGCCAGCAGCTTGAGGGGACAAAACTACGAGCAGTACTTC

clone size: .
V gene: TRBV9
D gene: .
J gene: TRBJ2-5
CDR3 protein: CASSVGAAGAETQYF
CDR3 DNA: TGTGCCAGCAGCGTCGGGGCTGCGGGGGCAGAGACCCAGTACTTC

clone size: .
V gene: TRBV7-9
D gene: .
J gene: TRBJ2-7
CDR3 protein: CASSLQYEQYF
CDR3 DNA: TGTGCCAGCAGCCTCCAGTACGAGCAGTACTTC

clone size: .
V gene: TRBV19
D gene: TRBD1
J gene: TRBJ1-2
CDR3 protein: CASSTGTESYGYTF
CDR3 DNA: TGTGCCAGTAGTACCGGGACAGAGAGCTATGGCTACACCTTC

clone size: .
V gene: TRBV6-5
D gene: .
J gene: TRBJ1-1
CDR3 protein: CASKVRGEGTEAFF
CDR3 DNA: TGTGCCAGCAAGGTGAGGGGCGAGGGCACTGAAGCTTTCTTT

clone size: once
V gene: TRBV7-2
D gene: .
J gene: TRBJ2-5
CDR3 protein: CASRPGVETQYF
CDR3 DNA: TGTGCCAGCAGGCCTGGGGTAGAGACCCAGTACTTC

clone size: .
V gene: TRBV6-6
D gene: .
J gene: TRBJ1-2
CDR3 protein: CASMRGTTRSYTF
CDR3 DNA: TGTGCCAGCATGAGGGGGACGACCAGGAGCTACACCTTC

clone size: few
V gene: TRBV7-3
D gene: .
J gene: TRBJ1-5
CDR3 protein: CASSFSGHPGSNQPQHF
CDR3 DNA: TGTGCCAGCAGCTTTAGCGGACACCCCGGCAGCAATCAGCCCCAGCATTTT

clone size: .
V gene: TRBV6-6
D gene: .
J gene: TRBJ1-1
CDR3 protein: CASSSGARGTEAFF
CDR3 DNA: TGTGCCAGCAGTTCCGGGGCCAGGGGCACTGAAGCTTTCTTT

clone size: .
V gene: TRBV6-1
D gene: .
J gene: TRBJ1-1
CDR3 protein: CASGSRASGTEAFF
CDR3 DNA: TGTGCCAGCGGGTCGAGGGCATCGGGCACTGAAGCTTTCTTT

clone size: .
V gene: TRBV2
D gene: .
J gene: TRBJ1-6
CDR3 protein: CASSADITIGSPLHF
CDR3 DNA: TGTGCCAGCAGTGCCGACATCACCATCGGGTCGCCCCTCCACTTT

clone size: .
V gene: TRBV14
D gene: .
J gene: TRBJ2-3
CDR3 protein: CASSQYPSTDTQYF
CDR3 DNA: TGTGCCAGCAGCCAGTACCCGAGCACAGATACGCAGTATTTT

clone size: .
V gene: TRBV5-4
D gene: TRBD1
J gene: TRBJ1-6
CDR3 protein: CASSPPGQDNSPLHF
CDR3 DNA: TGTGCCAGCAGCCCGCCGGGACAGGATAATTCACCCCTCCACTTT

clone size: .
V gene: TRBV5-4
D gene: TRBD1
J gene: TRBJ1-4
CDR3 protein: CASSSRTGLEKLFF
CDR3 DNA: TGTGCCAGCAGCTCCCGGACAGGGTTGGAAAAACTGTTTTTT

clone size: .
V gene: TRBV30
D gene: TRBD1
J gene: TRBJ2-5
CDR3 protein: CAWQGGTGQGPLETQYF
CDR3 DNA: TGTGCCTGGCAGGGGGGTACGGGACAGGGCCCTCTGGAGACCCAGTACTTC

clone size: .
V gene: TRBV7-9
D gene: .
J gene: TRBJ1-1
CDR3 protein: CASSLVGRLNTEAFF
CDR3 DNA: TGTGCCAGCAGCTTAGTGGGACGTTTGAACACTGAAGCTTTCTTT

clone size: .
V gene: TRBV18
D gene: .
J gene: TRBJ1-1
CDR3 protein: CASSSTGGDTEAFF
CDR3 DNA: TGTGCCAGCTCATCGACAGGAGGAGACACTGAAGCTTTCTTT

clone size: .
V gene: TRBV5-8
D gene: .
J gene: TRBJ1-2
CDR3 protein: CASSSPQGWYGYTF
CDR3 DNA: TGTGCCAGCAGCTCCCCCCAGGGTTGGTATGGCTACACCTTC

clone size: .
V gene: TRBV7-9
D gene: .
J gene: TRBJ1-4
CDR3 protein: CASSTRAQNEKLFF
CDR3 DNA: TGTGCCAGCAGCACCCGAGCACAGAATGAAAAACTGTTTTTT

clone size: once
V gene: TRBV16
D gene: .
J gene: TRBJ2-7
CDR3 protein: CASSRRDNYEQYF
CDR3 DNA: TGTGCCAGCAGCCGCCGGGACAACTACGAGCAGTACTTC

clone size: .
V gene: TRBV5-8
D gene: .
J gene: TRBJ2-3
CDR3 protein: CASSLGGVADTQYF
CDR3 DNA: TGTGCCAGCAGCTTGGGTGGGGTTGCAGATACGCAGTATTTT

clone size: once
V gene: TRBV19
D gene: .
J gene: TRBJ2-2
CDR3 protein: CASSINGELFF
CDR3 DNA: TGTGCCAGTAGTATAAATGGGGAGCTGTTTTTT

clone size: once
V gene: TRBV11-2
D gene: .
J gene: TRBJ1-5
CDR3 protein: CASSLYSNQPQHF
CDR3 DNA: TGTGCCAGCAGCTTATACAGCAATCAGCCCCAGCATTTT

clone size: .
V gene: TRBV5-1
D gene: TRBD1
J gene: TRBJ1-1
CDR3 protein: CASNSRGGLEAFF
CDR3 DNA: TGCGCCAGCAATTCTCGAGGGGGCTTAGAAGCTTTCTTT

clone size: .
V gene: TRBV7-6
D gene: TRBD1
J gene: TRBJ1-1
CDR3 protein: CASSPGQLNTEAFF
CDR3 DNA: TGTGCCAGCAGCCCGGGACAGCTTAACACTGAAGCTTTCTTT

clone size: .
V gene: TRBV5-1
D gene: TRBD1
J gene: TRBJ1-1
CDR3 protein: CASADRENTEAFF
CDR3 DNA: TGCGCCAGCGCGGACAGGGAGAACACTGAAGCTTTCTTT

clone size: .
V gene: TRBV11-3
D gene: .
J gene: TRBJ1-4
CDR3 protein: CASSLVPPRRKVATNEKLFF
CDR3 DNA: TGTGCCAGCAGCTTAGTTCCCCCACGTAGGAAAGTTGCAACTAATGAAAAACTGTTTTTT

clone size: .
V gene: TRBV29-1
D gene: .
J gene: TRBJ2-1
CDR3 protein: CSVERGLGGREQFF
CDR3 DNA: TGCAGCGTTGAGAGGGGGCTAGGGGGGCGCGAGCAGTTCTTC

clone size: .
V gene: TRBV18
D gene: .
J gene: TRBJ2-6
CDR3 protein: CASSPPNSGTANVLTF
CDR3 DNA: TGTGCCAGCTCACCACCTAATTCCGGTACGGCCAACGTCCTGACTTTC

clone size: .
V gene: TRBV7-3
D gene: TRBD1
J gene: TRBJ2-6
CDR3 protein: CASSIRTGSGANVLTF
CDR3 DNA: TGTGCCAGCAGCATCAGGACAGGGTCCGGGGCCAACGTCCTGACTTTC

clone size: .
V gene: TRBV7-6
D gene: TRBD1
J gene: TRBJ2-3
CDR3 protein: CASSELQGAGDTQYF
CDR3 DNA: TGTGCCAGCAGCGAACTACAGGGGGCTGGAGATACGCAGTATTTT

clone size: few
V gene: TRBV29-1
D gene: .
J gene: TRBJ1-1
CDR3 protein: CSVESPHPNTEAFF
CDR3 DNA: TGCAGCGTTGAAAGTCCGCATCCAAACACTGAAGCTTTCTTT

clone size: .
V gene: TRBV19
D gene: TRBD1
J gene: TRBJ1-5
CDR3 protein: CASSPSTGFQPQHF
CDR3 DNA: TGTGCCAGTAGTCCCTCGACAGGGTTTCAGCCCCAGCATTTT

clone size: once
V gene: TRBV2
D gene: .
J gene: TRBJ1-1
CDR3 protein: CASQGRVQSTEAFF
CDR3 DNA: TGTGCCAGCCAAGGTAGGGTTCAATCCACTGAAGCTTTCTTT

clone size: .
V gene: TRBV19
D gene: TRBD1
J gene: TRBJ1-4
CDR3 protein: CASSRQGADEKLFF
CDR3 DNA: TGTGCCAGTAGTAGACAGGGGGCGGATGAAAAACTGTTTTTT

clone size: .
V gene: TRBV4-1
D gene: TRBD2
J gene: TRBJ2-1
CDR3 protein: CASSRDRGSGGRDNEQFF
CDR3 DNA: TGCGCCAGCAGCCGGGACCGGGGTAGCGGGGGGCGGGATAATGAGCAGTTCTTC